This is a list of T cell receptor beta chains from one sample in a study of blood T cell repertoires in COVID-19. Only in-frame clones appear in the TCRdb table, and some are missing; sequencing was by immunoSEQ multiplex PCR. The table includes 230,000 or so clones, 90% detected once. Sequencing was carried out using peripheral blood. These receptors were obtained from an older woman with COVID-19, enrolled during active disease. The CDR3 runs from the conserved cysteine through the conserved F or W. Each record gives: V gene, CDR3 protein.

>TRBV30
CAWSGQVNTEAFF
>TRBV5-8
CASSLTGGGHQPQHF
>TRBV19
CASGYGQGLFF
>TRBV5-6
CASSRQGAIDTQYF
>TRBV11-3
CASSLAGWGVFGGETQYF
>TRBV4-1
CASSQDEVAGSETQYF
>TRBV7-2
CASSPGQVVDYGYTF
>TRBV2
CASRTSGGADEQFF
>TRBV7-8
CASSLAGAPTEAFF
>TRBV28
CASSFSVTLAANNEQFF